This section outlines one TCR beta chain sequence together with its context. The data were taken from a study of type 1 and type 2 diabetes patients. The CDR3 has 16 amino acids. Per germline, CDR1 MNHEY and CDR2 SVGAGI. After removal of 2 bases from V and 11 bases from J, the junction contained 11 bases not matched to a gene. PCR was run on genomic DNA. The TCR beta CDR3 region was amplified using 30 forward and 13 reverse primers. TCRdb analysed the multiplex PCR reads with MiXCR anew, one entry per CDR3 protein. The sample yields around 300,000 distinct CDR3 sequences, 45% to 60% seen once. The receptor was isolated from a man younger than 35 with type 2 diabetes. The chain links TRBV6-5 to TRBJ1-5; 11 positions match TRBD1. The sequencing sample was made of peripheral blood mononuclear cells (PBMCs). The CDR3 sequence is CASSYTGTGGIGAQHF. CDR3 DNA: TGTGCCAGCAGTTACACCGGGACAGGGGGGATTGGGGCCCAGCATTTT.